The present T cell receptor (beta chain) was sequenced within a study of control samples from healthy donors and cancer patients. Trimming cost V 3 bases and J 4 bases; bases outside gene matches: 2. Germline V gene sequence: CDR1 SGHVS, CDR2 FNYEAQ. CDR3 length equals 13 residues. Measured with immunoSEQ multiplex PCR; TCRdb has only the in-frame clones, and not every one. The sample records roughly 27,000 clones, more than 75% being singletons. This chain uses TRBV7-6 with TRBJ1-2, with 7 bases fitting TRBD1. Material for sequencing was PBMCs. The sequence was obtained from a man aged 45-60 years with lung cancer. The CDR3 DNA reads TGTGCCAGCAGCTTCGCAGGGGGCTATGGCTACACCTTC. This encodes CASSFAGGYGYTF.